This T cell receptor (beta chain) emerged from a study of blood T cell repertoires in COVID-19. Whole-study context: Donors in the United States, Italy and Spain gave samples during acute or convalescent COVID-19.

V lost 5 bases, J lost 7 bases, and 7 bases stayed unmatched. CDR3 length: 16 residues. In germline, CDR1 is SGHTA, CDR2 FQGTGA. Generated by immunoSEQ multiplex PCR, the TCRdb table keeps only in-frame clones and is missing some. This sample carries about 47,000 clones, about 88% of them seen once, and the ten largest clones take roughly 2.5%. The specimen was peripheral blood. This TCR came from a man aged 45-60 years with acute or convalescent COVID-19. The chain combines TRBV7-3 with TRBJ2-1, with 14 bases lining up with TRBD2. The CDR3 bases are TGTGCCAGCAGCGTGGGACTAGCGGGAGTCGTTAATGAGCAGTTCTTC. Translating it yields CASSVGLAGVVNEQFF.